Sequencing of this T cell receptor beta chain was carried out in a study of T cells in Graves' hyperthyroidism and ophthalmopathy. Study outcomes and limitations: A model of 13 V-J features distinguished ophthalmopathy from stable hyperthyroidism. Model output signaled ophthalmopathy a median 6.5 months ahead of onset.

Amplification of TCR beta CDR3 regions used RNA as the template. First-round RT-PCR of the TCR CDR3 relied on the HTBI primer set. TCRdb itself ran the multiplex PCR reads through MiXCR, one entry per CDR3 protein. The sample shows fewer than 650,000 distinct CDR3 sequences, roughly 14% of them seen only once. The CDR3 has 13 residues. V gave up 1 base and J gave up 1 base, with 7 bases separating them. Per germline, CDR1 GTSNPN and CDR2 SVGIG (reference sequence). Cells are PBMCs isolated from more than 8.5 ml of fresh blood. This clonotype was counted at least ten times. As yet, its antigen is unknown.

This chain connects TRBV30 to TRBJ1-1; no clear D. This TCR derives from a woman in her forties with Graves' ophthalmopathy. The sequenced sample was blood. The CDR3 reads CAWSDTRNTEAFF. Written as DNA, the CDR3 is TGTGCCTGGAGTGACACGCGGAACACTGAAGCTTTCTTT.